This record concerns one T cell receptor beta chain sequence. Its antigen is currently unknown. One junction end disagrees with the germline gene, perhaps due to a read error. The TCR beta cDNA libraries carried unique molecular identifiers. TCRdb reanalysed the PCR reads using MiXCR and keeps one entry per CDR3 protein. The top ten hold about 11% of the sample, which has 600,000 to 750,000 distinct CDR3 sequences, 59% seen once. The CDR3 has 16 residues. Germline CDR1 is SEHNR and CDR2 is FQNEAQ (reference sequence). This sample stems from a study of post-analysis software for immune sequencing data. Points from the study as a whole: In patients, four to six TRBV segments were more frequent than in controls, with TRBV5-6, TRBV5-1 and TRBV20-1 among them.

Sequenced input: blood. V and J are TRBV7-9 and TRBJ2-3; D may be TRBD2 (5 bases). This receptor was obtained from a girl aged 2 to 9 with multiple sclerosis. CDR3 nucleotide sequence: TGCGCCAGCAGCTTAGCGCAGGCGAGCCCCGCTGATACGCAGTATTTT. Translated, it gives CASSLAQASPADTQYF.